This T cell receptor (beta chain) emerged from a study of blood T cell repertoires in COVID-19. Data came from immunoSEQ multiplex PCR; TCRdb stores just in-frame clones and leaves some out. Of about 210,000 clones listed, around 80% are singletons. Specimen: peripheral blood. This receptor was obtained from a man aged 45-65 years with active or convalescent COVID-19.

The CDR3 nucleotides read TGTGCCAGCAGGCTACAGGGGGCACGAGATACGCAGTATTTT. Translated, it gives CASRLQGARDTQYF. The J gene is TRBJ2-3, the V gene TRBV7-9, with TRBD1 identical over 9 bases. With 6 bases clipped from V and 5 bases from J, the junction kept 6 bases outside the gene matches. There are 14 residues in the CDR3. The germline gives CDR1 SEHNR, CDR2 FQNEAQ (reference sequence).